Shown below are 9 T cell receptor beta chains from a single sample sequenced in a study of T cell responses to AZD1222 COVID-19 vaccine. Some clones are missing from TCRdb's copy, which holds only in-frame ones; the method was immunoSEQ multiplex PCR. The sample has about 110,000 clones; 89% are singletons. The sequences come from peripheral blood, collected 28 days after the second AZD1222 dose. These receptor sequences come from an adult who received the AZD1222 COVID-19 vaccine.

This clone was recorded only once. The chain joins TRBV27 to TRBJ1-1; 7 bases align to TRBD1. The V gene end was trimmed by 7 bases and the J gene end by 1 base; junction bases not matched to a gene: 3. Germline assignment: CDR1 MNHEY and CDR2 SMNVEV (reference sequence). The CDR3 extends over 13 amino acids. CDR3 amino acids: CASKRTGNTEAFF. The CDR3 nucleotides are TGTGCCAGCAAAAGGACAGGGAACACTGAAGCTTTCTTT.

The chain is built from TRBV28 and TRBJ1-5; 9 nucleotides agree with TRBD1. CDR1 is MDHEN, CDR2 SYDVKM, per germline. This CDR3 contains 15 residues. Losses at the gene ends were 8 bases for V and 5 bases for J; bases not matched to a gene: 10. CDR3 coding DNA: TGTGCCAGCGCGACCGGGACAGGGAGATATCAGCCCCAGCATTTT. It yields the protein CASATGTGRYQPQHF.

The gene calls are TRBV28 and TRBJ1-4; D uncertain. The CDR3 has 15 amino acids. Germline V gene data show CDR1 as MDHEN and CDR2 as SYDVKM. V shed 6 bases and J shed 7 bases, with 18 bases lying between them. Here the CDR3 DNA reads TGTGCCAGCAGACCGGGAAAAAATATGCGTGAAAAACTGTTTTTT. It translates to CASRPGKNMREKLFF.

The genes are TRBV7-9 and TRBJ2-1, with 12 bases identical to TRBD2. CDR1 is SEHNR and CDR2 is FQNEAQ in the germline V gene (reference sequence). V lost 5 bases and J lost 4; bases outside the gene matches: 6. The CDR3 totals 16 residues. CDR3 protein: CASSPTSGGEYNEQFF. In DNA form, the CDR3 reads TGTGCCAGCAGCCCGACTAGCGGGGGAGAATACAATGAGCAGTTCTTC.

The chain joins TRBV9 to TRBJ2-2; 8 bases line up with TRBD1. The CDR3 has 16 residues. CDR1 and CDR2 (germline): SGDLS, YYNGEE. The ends lost 4 bases at V and 5 bases at J; junction bases unmatched: 10. In DNA form, the CDR3 reads TGTGCCAGCAGCCCGCTAGGACAGGGCGGGACCGGGGAGCTGTTTTTT. Protein sequence: CASSPLGQGGTGELFF.

This clone was seen a single time. V usage is TRBV6-5 and J usage is TRBJ2-7; D possibly corresponds to TRBD2 (6 bases). In germline, CDR1 is MNHEY, CDR2 SVGAGI. V was shortened by 0 bases and J by 11 bases, with 8 bases between the two germline ends. The CDR3 runs 11 residues. The CDR3 here is CASSYSGTEYF. The CDR3 DNA is TGTGCCAGCAGTTACTCGGGGACTGAGTACTTC.

This chain links TRBV5-6 with TRBJ2-4, with a weak D call TRBD2 (5 bases). Germline values: CDR1 SGHDT, CDR2 YYEEEE. The V end was cut by 4 bases, the J end by 8 bases, with 7 bases between. CDR3 length: 11 amino acids. DNA of the CDR3: TGTGCCAGCAGCCGAGGGCACATTCAGTACTTC. The encoded protein is CASSRGHIQYF.

This clone appeared a few times. The rearrangement links TRBV9 to TRBJ1-2; D perhaps matches TRBD1 (5 bases). Germline CDR1 reads SGDLS; CDR2 reads YYNGEE. CDR3 length equals 15 residues. V shed 4 bases and J shed 7 bases, with 20 bases lying between them. CDR3: CASSPRDFPGGGYTF. In DNA form, the CDR3 reads TGTGCCAGCAGCCCCCGGGACTTCCCGGGGGGTGGCTACACCTTC.

This chain links TRBV6-5 with TRBJ1-3; 9 positions match TRBD1. Germline trimming cut 11 bases from V and 5 bases from J; bases unmatched to any gene: 7. Per germline, CDR1 MNHEY and CDR2 SVGAGI. The CDR3 sequence is 13 residues long. The CDR3 here is CAVQGAARNTIYF. CDR3 nucleotide sequence: TGTGCCGTACAGGGGGCAGCGAGAAACACCATATATTTT.